This entry features one T cell receptor beta chain sequence. This CDR3 spans 13 amino acids. V gave up 2 bases and J gave up 9 bases, with 11 bases separating them. Germline V gene data show CDR1 as MNHEY and CDR2 as SVGAGI. This entry is derived from a study of blood T cell repertoires in COVID-19. In the study overall: The analysed material was cDNA or gDNA that came from T cells, B-cell-depleted T cells, or PBMCs.

The cohort comprised adults aged about 18 to 90 years residing in about two dozen US areas. Categorization into cohorts depended on clinical history that participants reported. Assay: immunoSEQ multiplex PCR; the TCRdb copy retains only in-frame clones and omits some. The sample shows fewer than 350,000 clones, more than 75% of them seen only once. Source material: PBMCs or T cells enriched from blood (not recorded which). The sequence was collected from a woman aged 40-49 years with acute COVID-19. This sequence joins TRBV6-5 and TRBJ2-4; D may be TRBD2 (6 bases). The CDR3 DNA sequence: TGTGCCAGCAGTTACCGGGGGTTAGGCATTCAGTACTTC. This encodes CASSYRGLGIQYF.